A single sample gave rise to the 7 T cell receptor beta chains below, sequenced in a study of PD-L1 blockade in urothelial cancer. Time point noted: pretreatment peripheral blood. The table came from immunoSEQ multiplex PCR; TCRdb's copy has only in-frame clones and leaves some out. The sample lists around 130,000 clones, 84% seen once, with 3.2% in the top ten. The sample was PBMCs, taken around atezolizumab (anti-PD-L1) treatment. The receptors shown here come from a man aged 45-65 years with urothelial cancer.

V and J are TRBV27 and TRBJ2-1, with a weak D call TRBD1 (6 bases). The CDR3 is 16 residues long. V shed 3 bases and J shed 0 bases, with 12 bases lying between them. CDR1 is MNHEY and CDR2 is SMNVEV in the germline V gene (reference sequence). This CDR3 reads CASSFSGDISYNEQFF. The CDR3 nucleotides are TGTGCCAGCAGTTTTTCAGGGGATATCTCCTACAATGAGCAGTTCTTC.

The chain has TRBV29-1 and TRBJ2-3, with D possibly TRBD1 on 6 matching bases. The V end lost 5 bases, the J end lost 3 bases, and 12 bases lay between the germline ends. This CDR3 is built from 13 residues. From germline, CDR1 is SQVTM and CDR2 ANQGSEA. The CDR3 DNA reads as TGCAGCGTTCAGGGGCGACTGACAGATACGCAGTATTTT. It codes for CSVQGRLTDTQYF.

This chain joins TRBV9 and TRBJ2-2; the match to TRBD2 covers 7 bases. Germline CDR1 is SGDLS and CDR2 is YYNGEE. The CDR3 consists of 15 residues. The V and J ends lost 7 bases and 1 base, in that order; junction bases with no gene match: 7. The CDR3 region is CASGGGQQNTGELFF. The CDR3 DNA follows: TGTGCCAGCGGGGGAGGGCAGCAGAACACCGGGGAGCTGTTTTTT.

The chain employs TRBV18 and TRBJ2-3; D gene ambiguous. CDR1 KGHSH and CDR2 LQKENI come from the germline V gene. The CDR3 consists of 12 residues. Trimming pared 6 bases from V and 0 bases from J, leaving 4 bases between. This CDR3 reads CASSPSTDTQYF. In DNA, the CDR3 is TGTGCCAGCTCCCCTAGCACAGATACGCAGTATTTT.

The chain uses TRBV7-6 and TRBJ2-7; 10 bases line up with TRBD2. Trimming took 5 bases from V and 5 from J; bases not matched to a gene: 12. The germline V gene has CDR1 SGHVS and CDR2 FNYEAQ. The CDR3 extends over 16 amino acids. DNA for the CDR3: TGTGCCAGCAGCCCCCTCTTGGGGCTAGCGGGAGACGAGCAGTACTTC. Encoded protein: CASSPLLGLAGDEQYF. Full variable domain (missing parts from reference TRBV7-6 and TRBJ2-7): GAGVSQSPRYKVTKRGQDVALRCDPISGHVSLYWYRQALGQGPEFLTYFNYEAQQDKSGLPNDRFSAERPEGSISTLTIQRTEQRDSAMYRCASSPLLGLAGDEQYFGPGTRLTVT.

The chain employs TRBV30 and TRBJ2-7; 8 positions match TRBD2. Trimming cost V 0 bases and J 2 bases; bases outside gene matches: 9. From germline, CDR1 is GTSNPN and CDR2 SVGIG (reference sequence). The CDR3 has 16 residues. The CDR3 DNA sequence: TGTGCCTGGAGTGTAAAAAGCGGGAGTTCGACCTACGAGCAGTACTTC. Its translation: CAWSVKSGSSTYEQYF.

The rearrangement joins TRBV28 to TRBJ2-4; 13 positions match TRBD2. The CDR3 contains 20 residues. Germline values: CDR1 MDHEN, CDR2 SYDVKM. The V segment lost 4 bases and the J segment 0 bases; nucleotides outside the gene matches: 12. CDR3 sequence (DNA): TGTGCCAGCAGTTCGCTCCGAGGACTAGCGGGAGAAGTAGCCAAAAACATTCAGTACTTC. Protein product: CASSSLRGLAGEVAKNIQYF.